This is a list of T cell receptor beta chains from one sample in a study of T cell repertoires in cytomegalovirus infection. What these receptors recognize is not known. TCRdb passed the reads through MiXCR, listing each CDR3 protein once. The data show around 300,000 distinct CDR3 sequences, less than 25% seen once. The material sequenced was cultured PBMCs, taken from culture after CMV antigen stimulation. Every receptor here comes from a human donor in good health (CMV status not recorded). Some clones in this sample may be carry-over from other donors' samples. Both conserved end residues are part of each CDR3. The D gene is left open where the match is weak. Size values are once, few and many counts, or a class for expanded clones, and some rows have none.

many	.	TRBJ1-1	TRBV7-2	TGTGCCAGCAGCCCAACAGGGATTAACACTGAAGCTTTCTTT	CASSPTGINTEAFF
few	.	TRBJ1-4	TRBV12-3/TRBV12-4	TGTGCCAGCACTGGGACAAATTGGGGTGAAAAACTGTTTTTT	CASTGTNWGEKLFF
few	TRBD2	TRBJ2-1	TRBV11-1	TGTGCCAGCAGCTTAAGGCGGGAGGGACGCAATGAGCAGTTCTTC	CASSLRREGRNEQFF
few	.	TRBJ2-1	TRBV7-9	TGTGCCAGCAGCTGGTTGGATGAGCAGTTCTTC	CASSWLDEQFF
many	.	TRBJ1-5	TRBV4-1	TGCGCCAGCAGCCAAGATCTCAGTTCCTATAGCAATCAGCCCCAGCATTTT	CASSQDLSSYSNQPQHF
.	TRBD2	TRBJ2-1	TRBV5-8	TGTGCCAGCAGCTCCGGGACTAGCGGGGGTCGACCCTACAATGAGCAGTTCTTC	CASSSGTSGGRPYNEQFF
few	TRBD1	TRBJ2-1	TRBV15	TGTGCCACCAGCAGAGCTCGGGACAGCTACAATGAGCAGTTCTTC	CATSRARDSYNEQFF
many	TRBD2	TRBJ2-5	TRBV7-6	TGTGCCAGCGGCCGAACCGGACTAGCGGGAGAAGAGACCCAGTACTTC	CASGRTGLAGEETQYF
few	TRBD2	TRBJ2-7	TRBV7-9	TGTGCCAGCAGTCCTACGACATCCGGGACTAGCGACTACGAGCAGTACTTC	CASSPTTSGTSDYEQYF
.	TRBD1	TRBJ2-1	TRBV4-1	TGCGCCAGCAGCCAAGTTGACAGGGGGCACGAGCAGTTCTTC	CASSQVDRGHEQFF
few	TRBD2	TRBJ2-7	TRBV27	TGTGCCAGCAGTTTACTAGCGGGAAAATCCTACGAGCAGTACTTC	CASSLLAGKSYEQYF
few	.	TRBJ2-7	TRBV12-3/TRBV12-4	TGTGCCAGCAGTTTAGACCACGAGCAGTACTTC	CASSLDHEQYF
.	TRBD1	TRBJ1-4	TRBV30	TGTGCCTGGAGTGCAAAGGGGGCAAGTGAAAAACTGTTTTTT	CAWSAKGASEKLFF
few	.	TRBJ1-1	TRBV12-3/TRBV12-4	TGTGCCAGCAGTTCATCAGGGAGGGACACTGAAGCTTTCTTT	CASSSSGRDTEAFF
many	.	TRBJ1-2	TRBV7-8	TGTGCCAGCAGCTTAGGGCATCTTAAAAGGGGTGGCTACACCTTC	CASSLGHLKRGGYTF
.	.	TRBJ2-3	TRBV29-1	TGCAGCGGCGGGGGGAGAACAGGGGCCTTGACAGATACGCAGTATTTT	CSGGGRTGALTDTQYF
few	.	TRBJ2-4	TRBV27	TGTGCCAGCAGTTTAGTCGGCAGGGGAAACATTCAGTACTTC	CASSLVGRGNIQYF
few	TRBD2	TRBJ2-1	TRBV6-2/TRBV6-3	TGTGCCAGCAGTTTTTCGACCGGGACTAGCGGCAATGAGCAGTTCTTC	CASSFSTGTSGNEQFF
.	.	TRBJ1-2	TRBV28	TGTGCCAGCCTACAGGTTAACTATGGCTACACCTTC	CASLQVNYGYTF
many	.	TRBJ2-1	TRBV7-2	TGTGCCAGCAGCTCCCGAGATGAGCAGTTCTTC	CASSSRDEQFF
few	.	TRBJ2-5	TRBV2	TGTGCCAGCATGTTGGCCAGGTACCAAGAGACCCAGTACTTC	CASMLARYQETQYF
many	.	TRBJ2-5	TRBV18	TGTGCCAGCAGCCCCCGGGGTGAGACCCAGTACTTC	CASSPRGETQYF